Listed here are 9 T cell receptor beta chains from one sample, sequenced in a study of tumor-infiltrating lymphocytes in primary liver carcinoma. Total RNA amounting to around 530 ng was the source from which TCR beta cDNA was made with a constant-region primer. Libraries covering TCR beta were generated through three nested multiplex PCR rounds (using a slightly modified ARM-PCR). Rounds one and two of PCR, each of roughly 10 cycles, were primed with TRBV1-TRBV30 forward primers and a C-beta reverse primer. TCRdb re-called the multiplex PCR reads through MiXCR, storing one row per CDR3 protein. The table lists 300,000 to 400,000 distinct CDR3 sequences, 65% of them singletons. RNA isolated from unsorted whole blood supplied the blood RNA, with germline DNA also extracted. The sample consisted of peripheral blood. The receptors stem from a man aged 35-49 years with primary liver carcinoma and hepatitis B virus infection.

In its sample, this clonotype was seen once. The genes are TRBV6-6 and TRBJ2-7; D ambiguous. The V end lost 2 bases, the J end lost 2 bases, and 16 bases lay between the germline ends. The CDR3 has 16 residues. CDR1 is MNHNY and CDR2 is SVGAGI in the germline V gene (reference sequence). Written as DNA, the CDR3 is TGTGCCAGCAGTTACCTAGAAGTGGGCAGGACCTACGAGCAGTACTTC. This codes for CASSYLEVGRTYEQYF.

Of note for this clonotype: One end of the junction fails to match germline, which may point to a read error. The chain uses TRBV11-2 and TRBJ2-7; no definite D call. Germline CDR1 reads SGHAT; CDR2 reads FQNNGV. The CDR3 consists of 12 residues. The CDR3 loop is CASSLRTAEQYF. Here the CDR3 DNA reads TGTGCCAGCAGCCTACGGACCGCAGAGCAATACTTC.

CDR3 sequence reads: CASNFVYGWQGAPKNIQYF. The CDR3 bases are TGTGCCAGCAATTTTGTCTATGGGTGGCAGGGGGCACCCAAAAACATTCAGTACTTC. The rearrangement uses TRBV28 and TRBJ2-4; 8 bases agree with TRBD1. Germline V gene data show CDR1 as MDHEN and CDR2 as SYDVKM. V lost 7 bases to trimming and J lost 2 bases; unmatched junction nucleotides: 19. There are 19 residues in the CDR3.

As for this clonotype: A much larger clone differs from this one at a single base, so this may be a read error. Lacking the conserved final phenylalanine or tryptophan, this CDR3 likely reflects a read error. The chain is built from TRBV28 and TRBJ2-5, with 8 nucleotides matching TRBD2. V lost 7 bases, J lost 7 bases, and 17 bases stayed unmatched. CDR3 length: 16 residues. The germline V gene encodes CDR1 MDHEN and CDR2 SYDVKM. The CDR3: CASTEPGAGAPGTQYL. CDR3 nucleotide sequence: TGTGCCAGCACGGAACCAGGAGCGGGAGCCCCGGGGACCCAGTACCTC.

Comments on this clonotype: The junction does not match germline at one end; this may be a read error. In nucleotides, the CDR3 is TGTGCCAGAAGCCAAGAGGTGGTTGGCACAGATATGCAGTATTTT. Translation: CARSQEVVGTDMQYF. V and J are TRBV4-2 and TRBJ2-3; D is undetermined. Per germline, CDR1 LGHNA and CDR2 YNFKEQ. The CDR3 is 15 residues long.

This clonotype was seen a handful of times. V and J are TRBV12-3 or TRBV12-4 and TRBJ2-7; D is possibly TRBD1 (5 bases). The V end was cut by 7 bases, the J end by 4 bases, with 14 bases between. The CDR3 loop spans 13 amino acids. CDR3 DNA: TGTGCCAGCAAGCGACAGTCAGGGTACGAGCAGTACTTC. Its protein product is CASKRQSGYEQYF.

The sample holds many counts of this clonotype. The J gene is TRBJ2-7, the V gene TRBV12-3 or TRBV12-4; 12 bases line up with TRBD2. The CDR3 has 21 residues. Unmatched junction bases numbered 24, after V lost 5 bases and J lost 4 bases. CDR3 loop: CASSGGMRPPLAGGIIYEQYF. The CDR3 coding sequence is TGTGCCAGCAGTGGCGGGATGAGACCCCCACTAGCGGGAGGTATAATTTACGAGCAGTACTTC.

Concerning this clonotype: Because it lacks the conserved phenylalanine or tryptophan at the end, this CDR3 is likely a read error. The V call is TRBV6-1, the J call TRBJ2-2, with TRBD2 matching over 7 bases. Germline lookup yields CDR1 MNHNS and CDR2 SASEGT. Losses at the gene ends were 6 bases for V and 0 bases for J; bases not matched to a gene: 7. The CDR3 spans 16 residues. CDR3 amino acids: CASSKKRESNTGELFS. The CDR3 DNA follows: TGTGCCAGCAGCAAAAAGCGGGAATCGAACACCGGGGAGCTGTTTTCT.

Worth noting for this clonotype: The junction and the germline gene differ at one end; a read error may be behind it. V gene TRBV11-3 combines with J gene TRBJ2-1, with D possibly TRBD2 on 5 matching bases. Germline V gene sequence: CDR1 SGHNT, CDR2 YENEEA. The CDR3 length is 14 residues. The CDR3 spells CVSSLATGRDEQFF. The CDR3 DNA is TGTGTCAGCAGCTTAGCGACGGGAAGGGATGAGCAGTTCTTC. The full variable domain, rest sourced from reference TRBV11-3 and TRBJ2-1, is EAGVVQSPRYKIIEKKQPVAFWCNPISGHNTLYWYLQNLGQGPELLIRYENEEAVDDSQLPKDRFSAERLKGVDSTLKIQPAELGDSAVYLCVSSLATGRDEQFFGPGTRLTVL.